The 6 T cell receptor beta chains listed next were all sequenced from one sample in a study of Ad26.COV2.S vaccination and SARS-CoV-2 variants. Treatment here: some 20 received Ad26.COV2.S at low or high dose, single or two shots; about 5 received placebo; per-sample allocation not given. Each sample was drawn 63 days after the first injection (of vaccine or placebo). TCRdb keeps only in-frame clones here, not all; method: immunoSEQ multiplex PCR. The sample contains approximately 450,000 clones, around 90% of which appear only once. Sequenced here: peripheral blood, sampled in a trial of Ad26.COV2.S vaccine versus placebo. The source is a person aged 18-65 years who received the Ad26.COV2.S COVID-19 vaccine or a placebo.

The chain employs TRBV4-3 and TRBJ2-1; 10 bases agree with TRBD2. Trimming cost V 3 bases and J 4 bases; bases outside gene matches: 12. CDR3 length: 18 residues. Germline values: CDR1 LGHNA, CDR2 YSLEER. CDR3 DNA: TGCGCCAGCAGCCAGGAAAGGACTAGCGGCAGACTTTACAATGAGCAGTTCTTC. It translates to CASSQERTSGRLYNEQFF.

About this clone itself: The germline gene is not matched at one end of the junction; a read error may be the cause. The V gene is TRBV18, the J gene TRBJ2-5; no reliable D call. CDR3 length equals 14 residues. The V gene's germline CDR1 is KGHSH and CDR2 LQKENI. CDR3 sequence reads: CASSPLQFGETQYF. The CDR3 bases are TGTGCCAGCTCCCCACTCCAGTTCGGGGAGACCCAGTACTTC.

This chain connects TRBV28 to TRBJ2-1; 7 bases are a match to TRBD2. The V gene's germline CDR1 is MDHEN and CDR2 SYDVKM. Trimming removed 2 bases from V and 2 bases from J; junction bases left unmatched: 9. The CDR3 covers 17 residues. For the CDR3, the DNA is TGTGCCAGCAGTTTAGGGGGGGGACGGCATCCCTACAATGAGCAGTTCTTC. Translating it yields CASSLGGGRHPYNEQFF.

The CDR3 region is CASSLWDYGTQYF. CDR3 DNA: TGTGCCAGCAGCTTATGGGACTACGGGACCCAGTACTTC. This chain joins TRBV11-3 and TRBJ2-5; 7 bases are a match to TRBD2. The germline gives CDR1 SGHNT, CDR2 YENEEA. CDR3 length equals 13 residues. After removal of 2 bases from V and 7 bases from J, the junction contained 4 bases not matched to a gene.

CDR3 sequence: CASSQSGGRGNEQYF. The CDR3 nucleotides are TGTGCCAGCAGTCAAAGCGGGGGTCGGGGGAACGAGCAGTACTTC. V usage is TRBV6-2 or TRBV6-3 and J usage is TRBJ2-7; 8 bases are a match to TRBD2. This CDR3 has 15 residues. Germline V gene data show CDR1 as MNHEY and CDR2 as SVGEGT. Trimming cost V 5 bases and J 5 bases; bases outside gene matches: 11.

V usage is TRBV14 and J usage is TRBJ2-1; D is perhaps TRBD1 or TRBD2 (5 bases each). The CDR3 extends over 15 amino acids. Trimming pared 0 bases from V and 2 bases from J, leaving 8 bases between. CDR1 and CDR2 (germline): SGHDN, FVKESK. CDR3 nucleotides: TGTGCCAGCAGCCAAGACAGGGACCCCTACAATGAGCAGTTCTTC. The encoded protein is CASSQDRDPYNEQFF. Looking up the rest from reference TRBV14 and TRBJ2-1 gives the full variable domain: EAGVTQFPSHSVIEKGQTVTLRCDPISGHDNLYWYRRVMGKEIKFLLHFVKESKQDESGMPNNRFLAERTGGTYSTLKVQPAELEDSGVYFCASSQDRDPYNEQFFGPGTRLTVL.